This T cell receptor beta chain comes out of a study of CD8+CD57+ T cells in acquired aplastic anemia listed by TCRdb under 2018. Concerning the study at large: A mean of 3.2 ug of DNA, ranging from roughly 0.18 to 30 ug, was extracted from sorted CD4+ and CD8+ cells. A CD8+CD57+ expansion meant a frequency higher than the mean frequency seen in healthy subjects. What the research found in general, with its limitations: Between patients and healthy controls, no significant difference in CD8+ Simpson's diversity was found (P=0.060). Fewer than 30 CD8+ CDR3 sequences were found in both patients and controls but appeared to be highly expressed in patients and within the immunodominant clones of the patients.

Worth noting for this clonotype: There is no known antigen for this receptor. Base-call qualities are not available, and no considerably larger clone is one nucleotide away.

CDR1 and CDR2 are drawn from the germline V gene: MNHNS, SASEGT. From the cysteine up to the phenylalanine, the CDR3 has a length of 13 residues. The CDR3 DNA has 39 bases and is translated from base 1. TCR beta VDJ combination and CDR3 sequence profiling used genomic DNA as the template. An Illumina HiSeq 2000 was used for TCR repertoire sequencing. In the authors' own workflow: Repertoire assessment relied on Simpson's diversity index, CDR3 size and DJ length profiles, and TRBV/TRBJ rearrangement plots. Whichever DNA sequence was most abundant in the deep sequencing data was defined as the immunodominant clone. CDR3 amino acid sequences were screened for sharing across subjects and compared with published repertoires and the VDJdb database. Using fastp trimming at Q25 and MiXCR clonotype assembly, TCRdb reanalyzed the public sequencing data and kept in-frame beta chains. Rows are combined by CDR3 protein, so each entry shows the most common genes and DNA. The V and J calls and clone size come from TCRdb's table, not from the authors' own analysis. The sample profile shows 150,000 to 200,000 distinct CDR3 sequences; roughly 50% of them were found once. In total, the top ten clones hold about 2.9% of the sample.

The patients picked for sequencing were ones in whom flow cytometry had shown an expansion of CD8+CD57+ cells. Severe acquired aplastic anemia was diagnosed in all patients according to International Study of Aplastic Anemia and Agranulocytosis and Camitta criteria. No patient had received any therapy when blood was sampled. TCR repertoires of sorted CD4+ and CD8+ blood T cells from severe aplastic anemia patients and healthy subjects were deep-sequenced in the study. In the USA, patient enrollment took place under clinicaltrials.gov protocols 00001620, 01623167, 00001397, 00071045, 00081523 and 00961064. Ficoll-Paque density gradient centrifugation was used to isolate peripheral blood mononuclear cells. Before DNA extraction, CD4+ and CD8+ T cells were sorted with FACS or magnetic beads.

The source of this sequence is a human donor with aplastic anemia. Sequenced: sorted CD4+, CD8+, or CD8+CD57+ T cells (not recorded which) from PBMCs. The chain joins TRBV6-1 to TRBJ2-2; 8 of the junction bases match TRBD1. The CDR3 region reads CASGTGNTGELFF. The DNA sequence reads TGTGCTTCGGGGACAGGGAACACCGGGGAGCTGTTTTTT.